This TCR beta chain was obtained from a study of T cell responses to AZD1222 COVID-19 vaccine. With regard to this clone: The antigen is unknown.

Second doses were pooled across both intervals (about 4 or about 12 weeks). The length of the CDR3 is 14 residues. J was trimmed by 6 bases and V by 3 bases; bases with no gene match: 9. Germline CDR1 SGDLS, CDR2 YYNGEE. Generated by immunoSEQ multiplex PCR, the TCRdb table keeps only in-frame clones and is missing some. The data hold some 120,000 clones, with roughly 92% observed a single time. Overall study results and limits: Increases in Spike-specific TCR breadth and depth were seen after two AZD1222 doses. The repertoires were collected only after the peak T cell response. White British donors predominated, females outnumbered males, and clonal diversity was possibly underestimated.

The sequencing used peripheral blood, collected 28 days after the second AZD1222 dose. This TCR was sampled from an adult who received the AZD1222 COVID-19 vaccine. The genes are TRBV9 and TRBJ2-7; 7 bases are shared with TRBD1. The CDR3 nucleotides read TGTGCCAGCAGCGAGACAGGGCTCGGAGGCGAGCAGTACTTC. This encodes CASSETGLGGEQYF.